The source of this TCR beta chain is a study of graft-versus-host responses after intestinal transplantation. For the study at large: Grafts were multivisceral, liver-intestinal, or isolated intestinal. Anti-thymocyte globulin was used for induction in all recipients, who then took tacrolimus and steroids for approximately 3 years.

Generated by immunoSEQ multiplex PCR, the TCRdb table keeps only in-frame clones and is missing some. The repertoire holds 78,000 or so clones, with around 86% as singletons. On this clone itself: The antigen is undetermined.

Germline lookup yields CDR1 MNHEY and CDR2 SMNVEV (reference sequence). The CDR3 length is 14 residues. Trimming cost V 4 bases and J 0 bases, with 10 bases left between them. The study, taken as a whole, reports: Detection of GvH clones occurred in recipient marrow, and some had their first appearance in ileum or blood. Circulating GvH clone levels at their peak were associated with HvG declines (early post-transplant).

Sequencing was performed on unstimulated CD8+ T cells sorted from spleen or lymph node cells, taken before transplant. The chain couples TRBV27 to TRBJ2-7, with a tentative D call TRBD2 (6 bases). The receptor was isolated from a human donor who was the organ donor for an intestinal transplant. CDR3 sequence: CASSSGESSYEQYF. The CDR3 DNA reads TGTGCCAGCAGTTCGGGGGAAAGCTCCTACGAGCAGTACTTC.